The 27 T cell receptor beta chains listed next were all sequenced from one sample in a study of blood T cell repertoires in COVID-19. Generated by immunoSEQ multiplex PCR, the TCRdb table keeps only in-frame clones and is missing some. There are hundreds of thousands of clones in the sample; roughly 80% occur only once, and roughly 4.9% lies in the top ten. The sample was peripheral blood. These receptors originate from a woman older than 75 with active or convalescent COVID-19.

The chain joins TRBV28 to TRBJ2-5; 16 positions match TRBD2. The CDR3 is made up of 17 amino acids. Trimming took 3 bases from V and 5 from J; bases not matched to a gene: 6. Germline CDR1 MDHEN, CDR2 SYDVKM. Written as DNA, the CDR3 is TGTGCCAGCAGTTTGGGGACTAGCGGGAGGGCCAAGGAGACCCAGTACTTC. Translating gives CASSLGTSGRAKETQYF.

This clone was picked up a small number of times. V usage is TRBV5-1 and J usage is TRBJ2-7; 8 nucleotides match TRBD2. Losses at the gene ends were 0 bases for V and 0 bases for J; bases not matched to a gene: 2. Germline lookup yields CDR1 SGHRS and CDR2 YFSETQ. The CDR3 consists of 15 residues. The CDR3 region has the DNA TGCGCCAGCAGCTTGGACGGGAGGGCCTCCTACGAGCAGTACTTC. Translation gives CASSLDGRASYEQYF.

The chain employs TRBV28 and TRBJ2-1, with D possibly matching TRBD2 (5 bases). Germline V lookup: CDR1 MDHEN, CDR2 SYDVKM. Deletions cut 5 bases from V and 7 bases from J, with 18 bases between. This CDR3 spans 15 amino acids. CDR3 DNA sequence: TGTGCCAGCAGTACCACAAGGAATTGGGAGAATGAGCAGTTCTTC. This encodes CASSTTRNWENEQFF.

This sequence joins TRBV5-4 and TRBJ2-1; the match to TRBD2 covers 10 bases. The length of the CDR3 is 15 residues. The J segment lost 6 bases and the V segment lost 0 bases, leaving 3 bases of the junction unmatched. CDR1 and CDR2 from the germline V gene are SGHNT and YYREEE (reference sequence). CDR3 nucleotides: TGTGCCAGCAGCTTGGTGCCTAGCGGGGGCAATGAGCAGTTCTTC. This gives the protein CASSLVPSGGNEQFF.

The rearrangement links TRBV20-1 to TRBJ2-3; D ambiguous. Germline CDR1 and CDR2: DFQATT and SNEGSKA (reference sequence). V was shortened by 3 bases and J by 8 bases, with 21 bases between the two germline ends. The CDR3 is 15 amino acids. Here the CDR3 DNA reads TGCAGTGCTAGTGTCTTTGGCAGGCGCTCGGCTACGCAGTATTTT. This codes for CSASVFGRRSATQYF.

The gene calls are TRBV12-3 or TRBV12-4 and TRBJ2-7; 7 positions match TRBD1. Trimming took 6 bases from V and 5 from J; bases not matched to a gene: 7. CDR3 length: 13 residues. Here the CDR3 reads CASSATGTHEQYF. The CDR3 DNA sequence: TGTGCCAGCAGCGCGACAGGGACCCACGAGCAGTACTTC.

This sequence joins TRBV6-4 and TRBJ1-1; 7 bases match TRBD1. The CDR3 spans 13 residues. Looked up from germline, CDR1 is MRHNA and CDR2 is SNTAGT. V lost 4 bases, J lost 6 bases, and 5 bases stayed unmatched. The CDR3 sequence: CASSADRFSEAFF. In DNA form, the CDR3 reads TGTGCCAGCAGTGCGGACAGGTTTTCTGAAGCTTTCTTT.

Comments on this clone: The DNA is left out, because the CDR3 cannot be placed on it with certainty; the CDR3 is given as TCRdb lists it. CDR3: CASSVGRGASFTDTQYF. V usage is TRBV12-1 and J usage is TRBJ2-3; TRBD2, the table's D call, lacks a check against the DNA. TRBV12-1 is described as a pseudogene. The CDR3 spans 17 residues, counting both ends.

This clone was counted only a few times. The rearrangement joins TRBV11-2 to TRBJ1-5, with unresolved D. V dropped 1 base and J dropped 1 base, with 5 bases sitting between them. The CDR3 runs to 14 residues. The germline gives CDR1 SGHAT, CDR2 FQNNGV. CDR3 loop: CASSLGPSNQPQHF. In nucleotides, the CDR3 is TGTGCCAGCAGCTTAGGGCCGAGCAATCAGCCCCAGCATTTT.

The chain combines TRBV11-2 with TRBJ2-4; a possible D gene is TRBD2 (5 bases). This CDR3 contains 15 residues. V was shortened by 4 bases and J by 2 bases, with 12 bases between the two germline ends. In germline, CDR1 is SGHAT, CDR2 FQNNGV. This CDR3 reads CASSSIRETKNIQYF. In nucleotides, the CDR3 is TGTGCCAGCAGCTCTATCCGGGAAACCAAAAACATTCAGTACTTC.

This rearrangement joins TRBV5-1 to TRBJ2-5; 7 bases line up with TRBD1. V lost 4 bases, J lost 2 bases, and 11 bases stayed unmatched. The CDR3 sequence is 16 residues long. Germline V lookup: CDR1 SGHRS, CDR2 YFSETQ. CDR3 loop: CASSLSWGTVQETQYF. The CDR3 DNA follows: TGCGCCAGCAGCCTCTCCTGGGGGACAGTTCAAGAGACCCAGTACTTC.

The V gene is TRBV5-4, the J gene TRBJ2-3; TRBD2 aligns across 10 bases. Germline trimming cut 3 bases from V and 5 bases from J; bases unmatched to any gene: 6. The CDR3 loop spans 15 amino acids. Germline V gene lookup returns CDR1 SGHNT and CDR2 YYREEE (reference sequence). The CDR3 region is CASSSQLAGRDTQYF. The CDR3 bases are TGTGCCAGCAGCTCACAACTAGCGGGGCGAGATACGCAGTATTTT.

V is TRBV5-1 and J is TRBJ2-3; tentative D call: TRBD2 (6 bases). Trimming took off 3 bases at V and 6 bases at J, with 20 bases between the two ends. The CDR3 totals 16 residues. Germline CDR1 is SGHRS and CDR2 is YFSETQ. DNA of the CDR3: TGCGCCAGCAGCTCCCCTGCGGGACTGCAAGGCGATACGCAGTATTTT. This gives the protein CASSSPAGLQGDTQYF.

The CDR3 region has the DNA TGTGCCAGCTCACCAGGGACTGTCTCCTACGAGCAGTACTTC. It is translated as CASSPGTVSYEQYF. This chain joins TRBV18 and TRBJ2-7; D may be TRBD2 (6 bases). CDR1 KGHSH and CDR2 LQKENI come from the germline V gene. V was cut by 2 bases and J by 0 bases, with 8 bases left in between. The CDR3 loop spans 14 amino acids.

The sample holds a few counts of this clone. This rearrangement joins TRBV19 to TRBJ1-5, with 7 bases lining up with TRBD1. This CDR3 is built from 15 residues. Germline CDR1 reads LNHDA; CDR2 reads SQIVND (reference sequence). Trimming at V came to 7 bases and at J to 1 base, leaving 7 bases not matched to a gene. This chain's CDR3 is CASTYDRASNQPQHF. The CDR3 DNA sequence: TGTGCCAGTACCTACGACAGGGCCAGCAATCAGCCCCAGCATTTT.

There are a few counts of this clone. The chain carries TRBV11-3 and TRBJ2-1; D gene ambiguous. Germline V gene data show CDR1 as SGHNT and CDR2 as YENEEA. V was cut by 3 bases and J by 5 bases, with 8 bases left in between. This CDR3 has 13 residues. The CDR3 region has the DNA TGTGCCAGCAGCTTGGCTCGGGACAATGAGCAGTTCTTC. Translation: CASSLARDNEQFF.

The genes are TRBV7-9 and TRBJ1-1; 11 bases match TRBD1. Germline CDR1 reads SEHNR; CDR2 reads FQNEAQ (reference sequence). The CDR3 covers 15 residues. J lost 5 bases, V lost 5 bases, and 7 bases had no gene match. The CDR3 nucleotides read TGTGCCAGCAGCCCTTGGGACAGGGGGTGGACTGAAGCTTTCTTT. Translation: CASSPWDRGWTEAFF.

This chain links TRBV10-3 with TRBJ2-1; TRBD1 is a possible D gene (5 bases). The CDR3 sequence is 15 residues long. Germline-derived CDR1 and CDR2 are ENHRY and SYGVKD. The V end lost 3 bases, the J end lost 4 bases, and 13 bases lay between the germline ends. This CDR3 reads CAISEGHYDYNEQFF. DNA of the CDR3: TGTGCCATCAGTGAAGGACACTACGATTACAATGAGCAGTTCTTC.

The V and J genes are TRBV15 and TRBJ2-1; TRBD2 might be the D (6 bases). Germline CDR1 reads LNHNV; CDR2 reads YYDKDF (reference sequence). CDR3 length: 12 amino acids. The ends were cut back, 4 bases at V and 8 bases at J, with 9 bases in the middle. Written as DNA, the CDR3 is TGTGCCACCAGCATCGGGAGAGATGAGCAGTTCTTC. Protein: CATSIGRDEQFF.

By share, this clone counts as medium-sized. The chain links TRBV28 to TRBJ1-1, with D possibly being TRBD1 (5 bases). The ends were cut back, 5 bases at V and 3 bases at J, with 10 bases in the middle. The CDR3 spans 13 residues. Germline V gene sequence: CDR1 MDHEN, CDR2 SYDVKM. The CDR3 sequence: CASSLTVDTEAFF. In DNA, the CDR3 is TGTGCCAGCAGTCTGACAGTGGACACTGAAGCTTTCTTT.

This sequence joins TRBV2 and TRBJ1-1; D is uncertain. Germline CDR1 SNHLY, CDR2 FYNNEI. This CDR3 comprises 13 residues. V lost 7 bases, J lost 0 bases, and 9 bases lay in between. CDR3 loop: CASKSVVNTEAFF. DNA of the CDR3: TGTGCCAGCAAGAGTGTGGTGAACACTGAAGCTTTCTTT.

The V gene is TRBV11-1, the J gene TRBJ1-1, with D possibly being TRBD1 (6 bases). Trimming left V 0 bases short and J 5 bases short, with 10 bases between. CDR1 is SGHAT, CDR2 FQDESV, per germline (reference sequence). The CDR3 is made up of 14 amino acids. The CDR3 protein is CASSLAPGDTEAFF. The CDR3 DNA reads as TGTGCCAGCAGCTTAGCACCAGGGGATACTGAAGCTTTCTTT.

The chain couples TRBV7-9 to TRBJ1-1; D is uncertain. CDR1 SEHNR and CDR2 FQNEAQ come from the germline V gene (reference sequence). The CDR3 covers 15 residues. V was clipped by 0 bases and J by 3 bases, with 11 bases between them. CDR3 sequence (DNA): TGTGCCAGCAGCTTAGCCTCGGGGTGGGACACTGAAGCTTTCTTT. Protein sequence: CASSLASGWDTEAFF. The entire variable domain, with the rest obtained from reference TRBV7-9 and TRBJ1-1, is as follows: DTGVSQNPRHKITKRGQNVTFRCDPISEHNRLYWYRQTLGQGPEFLTYFQNEAQLEKSRLLSDRFSAERPKGSFSTLEIQRTEQGDSAMYLCASSLASGWDTEAFFGQGTRLTVV.

This sequence joins TRBV5-1 and TRBJ2-3; 11 positions match TRBD2. Germline V CDR1 and CDR2: SGHRS, YFSETQ. This CDR3 contains 15 residues. V shed 5 bases, J shed 1 base, and the junction held 3 bases outside the gene matches. The CDR3 spells CASRLSGRGTDTQYF. CDR3 in DNA: TGCGCCAGCAGACTTAGCGGGAGGGGCACAGATACGCAGTATTTT.

This rearrangement joins TRBV5-4 to TRBJ1-5, with TRBD1 matching 8 bases. The J segment lost 6 bases and the V segment lost 2 bases, leaving 7 bases of the junction unmatched. CDR3 length: 15 amino acids. CDR1 and CDR2 (germline): SGHNT, YYREEE (reference sequence). The CDR3 region has the DNA TGTGCCAGCAGCTTACAGGGGGAATTGGGTCAGCCCCAGCATTTT. Its protein is CASSLQGELGQPQHF.

With regard to this clone: A read error may explain this, as a much larger clone is one base away. The chain recombines TRBV28 with TRBJ1-1, with no clear D. The CDR3 totals 11 residues. CDR1 MDHEN and CDR2 SYDVKM come from the germline V gene. Trimming took 6 bases from V and 2 from J, leaving 4 bases between them. The CDR3 protein is CASSKNTEAFF. In DNA, the CDR3 is TGTGCCAGCAGCAAAAACACTGAAGCTTTCTTT.

CDR3 in DNA: TGTGCCAGTAGTATACAGACAGGGGTGAACACTGAAGCTTTCTTT. Translating gives CASSIQTGVNTEAFF. The chain joins TRBV19 to TRBJ1-1; 8 bases line up with TRBD1. J was trimmed by 0 bases and V by 2 bases; bases with no gene match: 2. The CDR3 contains 15 residues. Germline V CDR1 and CDR2: LNHDA, SQIVND (reference sequence).